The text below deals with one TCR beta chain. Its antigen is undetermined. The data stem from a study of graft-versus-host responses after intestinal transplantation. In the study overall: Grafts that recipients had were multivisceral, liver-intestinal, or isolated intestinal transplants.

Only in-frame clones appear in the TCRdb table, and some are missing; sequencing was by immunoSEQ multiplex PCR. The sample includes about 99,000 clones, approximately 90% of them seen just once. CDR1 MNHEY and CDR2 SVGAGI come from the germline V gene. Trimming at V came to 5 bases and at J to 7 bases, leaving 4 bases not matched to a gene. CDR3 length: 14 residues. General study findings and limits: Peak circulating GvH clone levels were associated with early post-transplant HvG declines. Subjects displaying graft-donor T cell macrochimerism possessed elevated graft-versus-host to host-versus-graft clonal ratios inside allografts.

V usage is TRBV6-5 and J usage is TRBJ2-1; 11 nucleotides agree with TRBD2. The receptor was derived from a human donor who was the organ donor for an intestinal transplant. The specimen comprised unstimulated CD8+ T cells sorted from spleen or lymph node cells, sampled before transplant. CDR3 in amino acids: CASSTGTSGNEQFF. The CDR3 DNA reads TGTGCCAGCAGTACCGGGACTAGCGGTAATGAGCAGTTCTTC.